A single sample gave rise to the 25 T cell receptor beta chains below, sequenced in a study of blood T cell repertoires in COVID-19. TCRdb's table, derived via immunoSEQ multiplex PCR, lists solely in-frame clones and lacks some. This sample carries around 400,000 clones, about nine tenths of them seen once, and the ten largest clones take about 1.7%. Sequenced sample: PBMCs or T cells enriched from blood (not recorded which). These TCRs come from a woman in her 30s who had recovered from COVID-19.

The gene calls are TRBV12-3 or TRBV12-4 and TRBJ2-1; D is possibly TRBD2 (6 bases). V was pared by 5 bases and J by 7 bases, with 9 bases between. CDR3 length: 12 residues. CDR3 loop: CASSPSGNEQFF. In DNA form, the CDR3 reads TGTGCCAGCAGTCCAAGCGGGAATGAGCAGTTCTTC.

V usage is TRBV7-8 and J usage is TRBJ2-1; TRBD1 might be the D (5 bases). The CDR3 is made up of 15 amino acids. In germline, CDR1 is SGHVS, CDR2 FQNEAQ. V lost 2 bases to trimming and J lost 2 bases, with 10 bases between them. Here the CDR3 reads CASSLYQGPYNEQFF. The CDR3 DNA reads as TGTGCCAGCAGCTTATACCAGGGTCCCTACAATGAGCAGTTCTTC. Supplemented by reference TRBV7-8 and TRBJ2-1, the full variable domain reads GAGVSQSPRYKVAKRGQDVALRCDPISGHVSLFWYQQALGQGPEFLTYFQNEAQLDKSGLPSDRFFAERPEGSVSTLKIQRTQQEDSAVYLCASSLYQGPYNEQFFGPGTRLTVL.

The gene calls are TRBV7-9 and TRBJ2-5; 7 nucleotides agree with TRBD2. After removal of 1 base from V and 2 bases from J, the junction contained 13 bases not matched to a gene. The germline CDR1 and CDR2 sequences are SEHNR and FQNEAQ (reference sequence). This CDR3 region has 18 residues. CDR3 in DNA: TGTGCCAGCAGCTTAGGTGGGGCGCGGGGGAGTCTTCAAGAGACCCAGTACTTC. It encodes CASSLGGARGSLQETQYF.

CDR3 sequence: CASSRWEGNTIYF. The CDR3 DNA reads TGTGCCAGCAGCCGGTGGGAGGGAAACACCATATATTTT. The chain combines TRBV7-2 with TRBJ1-3; D is unclear. Germline-derived CDR1 and CDR2 are SGHTA and FQGNSA. The CDR3 is 13 amino acids. V lost 5 bases and J 4 bases, leaving 9 bases between the germline ends.

CDR3 in amino acids: CASSSDSSNSPLHF. CDR3 coding DNA: TGTGCCAGCAGCTCGGACAGCTCCAATTCACCCCTCCACTTT. The chain employs TRBV7-2 and TRBJ1-6; D is possibly TRBD1 (6 bases). V was cut by 4 bases and J by 7 bases, with 11 bases left in between. The CDR3 runs to 14 residues. The germline V gene has CDR1 SGHTA and CDR2 FQGNSA.

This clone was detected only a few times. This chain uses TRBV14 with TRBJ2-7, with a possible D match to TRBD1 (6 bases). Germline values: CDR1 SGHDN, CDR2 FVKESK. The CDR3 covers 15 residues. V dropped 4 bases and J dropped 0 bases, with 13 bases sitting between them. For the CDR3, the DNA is TGTGCCAGCAGCCGGTATACAGGGTCCTCCTACGAGCAGTACTTC. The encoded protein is CASSRYTGSSYEQYF.

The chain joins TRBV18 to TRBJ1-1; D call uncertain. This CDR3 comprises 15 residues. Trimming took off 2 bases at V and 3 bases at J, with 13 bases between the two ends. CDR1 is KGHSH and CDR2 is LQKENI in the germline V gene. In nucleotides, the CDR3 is TGTGCCAGCTCACCAAGTCGAGGTCAGCACACTGAAGCTTTCTTT. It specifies CASSPSRGQHTEAFF.

The CDR3: CASRTGTGVFETQYF. In DNA, the CDR3 is TGTGCCAGCAGGACCGGGACAGGGGTATTTGAGACCCAGTACTTC. The V and J genes are TRBV7-6 and TRBJ2-5, with 10 bases lining up with TRBD1. The germline V gene encodes CDR1 SGHVS and CDR2 FNYEAQ. The trim removed 6 bases at V and 5 bases at J, leaving 9 bases unmatched. This CDR3 is built from 15 residues.

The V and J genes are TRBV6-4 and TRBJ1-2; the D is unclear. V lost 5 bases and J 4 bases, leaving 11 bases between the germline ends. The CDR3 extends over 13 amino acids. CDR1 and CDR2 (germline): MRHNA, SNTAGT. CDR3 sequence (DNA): TGTGCCAGCAGTAGAGGTCTCGGCTATGGCTACACCTTC. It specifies CASSRGLGYGYTF.

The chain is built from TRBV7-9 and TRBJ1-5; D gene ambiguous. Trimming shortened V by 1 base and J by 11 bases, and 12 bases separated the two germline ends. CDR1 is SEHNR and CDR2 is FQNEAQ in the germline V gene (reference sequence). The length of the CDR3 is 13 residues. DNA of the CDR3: TGTGCCAGCAGCTTAGATGCAGGAGGTTCCCAGCATTTT. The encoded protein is CASSLDAGGSQHF.

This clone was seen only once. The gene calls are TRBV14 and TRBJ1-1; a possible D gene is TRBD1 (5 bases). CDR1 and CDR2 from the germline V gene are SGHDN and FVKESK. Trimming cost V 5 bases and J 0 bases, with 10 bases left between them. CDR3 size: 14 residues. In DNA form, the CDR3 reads TGTGCCAGCAGCTACACCAGGGTGAACACTGAAGCTTTCTTT. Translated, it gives CASSYTRVNTEAFF.

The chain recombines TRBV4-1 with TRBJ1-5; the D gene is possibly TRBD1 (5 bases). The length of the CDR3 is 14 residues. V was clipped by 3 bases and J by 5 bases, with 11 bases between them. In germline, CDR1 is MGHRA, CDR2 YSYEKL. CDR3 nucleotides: TGCGCCAGCAGCCAGTCCCGGGGGGATCAGCCCCAGCATTTT. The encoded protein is CASSQSRGDQPQHF.

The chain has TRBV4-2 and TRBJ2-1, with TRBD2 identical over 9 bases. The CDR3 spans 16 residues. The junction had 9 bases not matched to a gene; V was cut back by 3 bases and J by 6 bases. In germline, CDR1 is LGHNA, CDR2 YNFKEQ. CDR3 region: CASSQEQGTSFNEQFF. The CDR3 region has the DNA TGTGCCAGCAGCCAGGAACAAGGGACTAGCTTCAATGAGCAGTTCTTC.

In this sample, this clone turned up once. The CDR3: CASSRNSGTGDQPQHF. CDR3 bases: TGTGCCAGCAGCCGCAATTCCGGGACAGGGGATCAGCCCCAGCATTTT. The chain carries TRBV16 and TRBJ1-5, with 10 bases fitting TRBD1. The CDR3 loop spans 16 amino acids. Losses at the gene ends were 4 bases for V and 5 bases for J; bases not matched to a gene: 8. Germline V lookup: CDR1 KGHSY, CDR2 FQNENV.

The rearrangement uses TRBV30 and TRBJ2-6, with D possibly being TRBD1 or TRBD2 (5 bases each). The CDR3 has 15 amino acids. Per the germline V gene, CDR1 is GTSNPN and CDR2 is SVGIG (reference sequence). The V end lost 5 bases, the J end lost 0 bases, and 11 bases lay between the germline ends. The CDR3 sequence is CAWDSGFSGANVLTF. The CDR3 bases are TGTGCCTGGGACAGCGGATTCTCTGGGGCCAACGTCCTGACTTTC. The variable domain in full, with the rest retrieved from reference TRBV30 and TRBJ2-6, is SQTIHQWPATLVQPVGSPLSLECTVEGTSNPNLYWYRQAAGRGLQLLFYSVGIGQISSEVPQNLSASRPQDRQFILSSKKLLLSDSGFYLCAWDSGFSGANVLTFGAGSRLTVL.

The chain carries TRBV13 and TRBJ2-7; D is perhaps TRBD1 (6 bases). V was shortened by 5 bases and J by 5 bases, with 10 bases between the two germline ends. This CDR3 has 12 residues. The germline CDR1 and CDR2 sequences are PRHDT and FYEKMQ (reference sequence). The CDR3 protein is CASSINRDEQYF. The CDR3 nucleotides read TGTGCCAGCAGCATAAACAGGGACGAGCAGTACTTC.

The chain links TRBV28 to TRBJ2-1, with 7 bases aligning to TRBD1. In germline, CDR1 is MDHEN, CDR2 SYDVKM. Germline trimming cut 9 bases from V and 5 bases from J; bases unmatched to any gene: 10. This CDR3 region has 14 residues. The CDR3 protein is CASTSSGTDNEQFF. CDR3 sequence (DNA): TGTGCCAGTACATCTTCCGGGACAGACAATGAGCAGTTCTTC.

As DNA, the CDR3 is TGTGCCAGCAACCTACGAACGGGGATTTTATATTCACCCCTCCACTTT. This codes for CASNLRTGILYSPLHF. This chain links TRBV5-6 with TRBJ1-6; no definite D call. This CDR3 region has 16 residues. Germline loops: CDR1 SGHDT, CDR2 YYEEEE. Trimming removed 6 bases from V and 8 bases from J, with 21 bases in between.

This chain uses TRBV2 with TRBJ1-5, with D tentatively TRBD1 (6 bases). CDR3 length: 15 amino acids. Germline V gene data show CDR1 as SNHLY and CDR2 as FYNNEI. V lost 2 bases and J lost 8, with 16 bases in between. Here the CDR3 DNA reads TGTGCCAGCAGTGAAAGCAGGCAGGGGACGGAGCCCCAGCATTTT. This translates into CASSESRQGTEPQHF.

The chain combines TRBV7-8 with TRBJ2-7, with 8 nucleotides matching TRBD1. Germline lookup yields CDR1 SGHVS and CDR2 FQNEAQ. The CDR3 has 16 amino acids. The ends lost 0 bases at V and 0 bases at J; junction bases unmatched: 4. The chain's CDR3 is CASSLAGTGYSYEQYF. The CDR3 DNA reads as TGTGCCAGCAGCTTAGCAGGGACAGGATACTCCTACGAGCAGTACTTC. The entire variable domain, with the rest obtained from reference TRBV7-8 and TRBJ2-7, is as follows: GAGVSQSPRYKVAKRGQDVALRCDPISGHVSLFWYQQALGQGPEFLTYFQNEAQLDKSGLPSDRFFAERPEGSVSTLKIQRTQQEDSAVYLCASSLAGTGYSYEQYFGPGTRLTVT.

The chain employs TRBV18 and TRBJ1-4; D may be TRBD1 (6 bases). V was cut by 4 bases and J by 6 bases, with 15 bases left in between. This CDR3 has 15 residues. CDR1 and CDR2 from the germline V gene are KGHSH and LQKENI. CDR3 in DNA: TGTGCCAGCTCACTGCTACAGGGATCGGATGAAAAACTGTTTTTT. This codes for CASSLLQGSDEKLFF.

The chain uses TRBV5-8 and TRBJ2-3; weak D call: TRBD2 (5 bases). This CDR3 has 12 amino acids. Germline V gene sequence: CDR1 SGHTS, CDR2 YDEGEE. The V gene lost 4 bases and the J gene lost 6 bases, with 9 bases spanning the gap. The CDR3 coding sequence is TGTGCCAGCAGCCCGAGGGCGGATACGCAGTATTTT. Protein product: CASSPRADTQYF.

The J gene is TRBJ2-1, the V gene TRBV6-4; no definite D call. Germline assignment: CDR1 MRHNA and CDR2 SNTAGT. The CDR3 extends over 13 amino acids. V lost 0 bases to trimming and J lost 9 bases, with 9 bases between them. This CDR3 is CASSDSYPGEQFF. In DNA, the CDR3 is TGTGCCAGCAGTGACTCGTATCCGGGTGAGCAGTTCTTC.

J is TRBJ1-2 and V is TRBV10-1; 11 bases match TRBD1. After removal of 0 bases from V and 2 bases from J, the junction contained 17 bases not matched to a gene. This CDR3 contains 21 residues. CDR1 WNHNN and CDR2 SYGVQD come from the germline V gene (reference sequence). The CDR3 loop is CASSESKGTGGTTSANYGYTF. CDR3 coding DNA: TGCGCCAGCAGTGAGTCGAAAGGGACAGGGGGTACCACATCCGCCAACTATGGCTACACCTTC.

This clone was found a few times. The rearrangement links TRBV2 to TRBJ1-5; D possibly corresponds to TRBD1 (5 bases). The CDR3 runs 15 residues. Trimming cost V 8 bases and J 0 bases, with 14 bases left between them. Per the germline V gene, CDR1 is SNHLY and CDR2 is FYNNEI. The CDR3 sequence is CASLDRRHSNQPQHF. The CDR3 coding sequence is TGTGCCAGCCTCGACAGAAGACATAGCAATCAGCCCCAGCATTTT.